A selection of T cell receptor beta chains follows, all from one sample in a study of blood T cell repertoires in COVID-19. Only in-frame clones appear in the TCRdb table, and some are missing; sequencing was by immunoSEQ multiplex PCR. The data hold roughly 170,000 clones, with around nine tenths observed a single time. The sequencing sample was made of peripheral blood. The source of these receptors is a woman aged 18-29 years who had recovered from COVID-19. The CDR3 runs from the conserved cysteine through the conserved F or W. D genes are given only for firm matches. Only some rows state a clone size, as once, few, many or a class for expanded clones.

size,V,D,J,CDR3
-,TRBV11-2,-,TRBJ1-1,CASSLVLEGNTEAFF
-,TRBV19,TRBD1,TRBJ1-5,CASSSQGETGNQPQHF
-,TRBV4-2,-,TRBJ2-3,CASSQFSETPSDTQYF
-,TRBV18,TRBD1,TRBJ2-1,CASSPMARQGADEQFF
-,TRBV6-2/TRBV6-3,-,TRBJ2-2,CASSYSDGAGELFF
-,TRBV19,-,TRBJ1-1,CASTRGTEAFF
-,TRBV6-2/TRBV6-3,-,TRBJ2-4,CASSTDTLIKNIQYF
-,TRBV27,TRBD2,TRBJ2-5,CASIGLAGGGKTQYF
-,TRBV25-1,-,TRBJ1-2,CASSAGQIYGYTF
-,TRBV25-1,TRBD1,TRBJ1-4,CASSAPGQGSEKLFF
-,TRBV4-1,TRBD1,TRBJ2-7,CASSPLQGAANYEQYF
-,TRBV27,TRBD1,TRBJ1-2,CASSLRTGASGYTF
-,TRBV4-1,TRBD2,TRBJ2-2,CASSPNSLAGGPASGELFF
-,TRBV6-5,TRBD2,TRBJ2-1,CASSSSGSNEQFF
-,TRBV7-9,-,TRBJ1-6,CASSSVPGVYSSPLHF
-,TRBV7-3,TRBD2,TRBJ2-5,CASSIIAGDETQYF
-,TRBV27,-,TRBJ2-1,CASSPRTASSYNEQFF
once,TRBV3-1/TRBV3-2,-,TRBJ2-2,CASSPPGERTDHTGELFF
-,TRBV29-1,TRBD1,TRBJ2-3,CSVDPGTGESNTQYF
-,TRBV5-1,TRBD2,TRBJ2-1,CASSLFEIGGGLDEQFF
-,TRBV24-1,-,TRBJ1-5,CATTVGDNQPQHF
-,TRBV5-1,-,TRBJ2-5,CASSLVQGQKETQYF
once,TRBV6-1,TRBD2,TRBJ2-4,CASSVEAGGSDRAKNIQYF
few,TRBV15,-,TRBJ1-5,CATKAPGMYQPQHF
-,TRBV2,-,TRBJ1-6,CASKRGSGWSPLHF
-,TRBV7-2,TRBD1,TRBJ1-2,CASSYTGGGGYTF
-,TRBV19,-,TRBJ2-7,CASSIPAGEQYF